Following are 12 T cell receptor beta chains from one sample sequenced in a study of T-cell reconstitution after alpha-beta-depleted transplantation in children. Unique molecular identifiers were used in preparing the TCRbeta library. TCRdb analysed the PCR reads with MiXCR anew, one entry per CDR3 protein. The data hold around 15,000 distinct CDR3 sequences, with about 4.7% observed a single time. Source: PBMCs, taken before TCRalphabeta/CD19-depleted stem cell transplant. The receptors here all came from a boy between 10 and 17 years old with acute lymphoblastic leukemia, due to receive a stem cell transplant.

At least ten counts were recorded for this clonotype. The chain uses TRBV30 and TRBJ1-2; D is perhaps TRBD1 (6 bases). Germline V gives CDR1 GTSNPN, CDR2 SVGIG (reference sequence). The CDR3 length is 14 residues. V was cut by 2 bases and J by 2 bases, with 12 bases left in between. CDR3 loop: CAWSLGGGNYGYTF. The CDR3 region has the DNA TGTGCCTGGAGTCTAGGGGGGGGGAACTATGGCTACACCTTC.

This clonotype appeared many times. This sequence joins TRBV12-3 or TRBV12-4 and TRBJ2-3; D tentatively reads TRBD1 or TRBD2 (6 bases each). Trimming pared 3 bases from V and 2 bases from J, leaving 9 bases between. The CDR3 extends over 14 amino acids. The chain's CDR3 is CASSFAGHTDTQYF. Here the CDR3 DNA reads TGTGCCAGCAGTTTCGCGGGACACACAGATACGCAGTATTTT.

In this sample, this clonotype turned up many times. The V and J genes are TRBV28 and TRBJ2-2; D gene unclear. The CDR3 consists of 12 residues. Germline values: CDR1 MDHEN, CDR2 SYDVKM. Trimming removed 2 bases at V and 2 bases at J, with 0 bases between. The CDR3 region is CASSLNTGELFF. CDR3 coding DNA: TGTGCCAGCAGTTTAAACACCGGGGAGCTGTTTTTT.

The chain joins TRBV5-7 to TRBJ2-5; D is ambiguous. TRBV5-7 is sorted into the ORF group, with uncertain function. CDR3 size: 14 residues. The germline V and J ends were trimmed by 7 bases and 4 bases, with 17 bases remaining between them. The CDR3: CASGPLALPETQYF. The CDR3 DNA is TGTGCCAGCGGCCCCCTGGCCCTTCCAGAGACCCAGTACTTC.

This clonotype was seen ten or more times. The rearrangement joins TRBV29-1 to TRBJ2-1; a possible D gene is TRBD2 (6 bases). The V end was cut by 7 bases, the J end by 0 bases, with 16 bases between. CDR3 length: 15 residues. Germline V gene data show CDR1 as SQVTM and CDR2 as ANQGSEA. The CDR3 DNA is TGCAGCGGTGGAGCGGGCCCGAGCTCCTACAATGAGCAGTTCTTC. Its protein product is CSGGAGPSSYNEQFF.

This chain connects TRBV6-1 to TRBJ2-1; TRBD1 or TRBD2 may be the D gene (5 bases each). Germline assignment: CDR1 MNHNS and CDR2 SASEGT. The ends were cut back, 8 bases at V and 6 bases at J, with 17 bases in the middle. CDR3 length equals 14 residues. CDR3 in amino acids: CASSRDDRFNEQFF. The CDR3 DNA sequence: TGTGCCAGCTCAAGGGACGATAGATTCAATGAGCAGTTCTTC.

V and J are TRBV2 and TRBJ2-5; 10 bases are a match to TRBD1. CDR3 length equals 14 residues. V shed 11 bases, J shed 2 bases, and the junction held 8 bases outside the gene matches. From germline, CDR1 is SNHLY and CDR2 FYNNEI. CDR3 DNA: TGTGCCTTCAGTTTGGGACAGGGGCAAGAGACCCAGTACTTC. Translated, it gives CAFSLGQGQETQYF.

This clonotype was observed at least ten times. The chain links TRBV7-2 to TRBJ2-3, with TRBD2 matching 10 bases. CDR3 length: 16 amino acids. The germline CDR1 and CDR2 sequences are SGHTA and FQGNSA. V lost 4 bases and J lost 5; bases outside the gene matches: 9. The CDR3 DNA sequence: TGTGCCAGCAGCTACAGCGGGACTAGCGTTCAAGATACGCAGTATTTT. Its translation: CASSYSGTSVQDTQYF.

The chain combines TRBV7-9 with TRBJ1-1; D gene uncertain. The V end was cut by 4 bases, the J end by 5 bases, with 11 bases between. This CDR3 region has 13 residues. Germline CDR1 reads SEHNR; CDR2 reads FQNEAQ (reference sequence). CDR3 DNA sequence: TGTGCCAGCAGCTCGTCCCCCGGGACTGAAGCTTTCTTT. Translating it yields CASSSSPGTEAFF. The full variable domain, completed using reference TRBV7-9 and TRBJ1-1, is DTGVSQNPRHKITKRGQNVTFRCDPISEHNRLYWYRQTLGQGPEFLTYFQNEAQLEKSRLLSDRFSAERPKGSFSTLEIQRTEQGDSAMYLCASSSSPGTEAFFGQGTRLTVV.

There are many counts of this clonotype. In nucleotides, the CDR3 is TGTGCCAGCAGCCCTCGGACAGGGTGGGAGACCCAGTACTTC. This sequence encodes CASSPRTGWETQYF. The chain links TRBV7-9 to TRBJ2-5; 8 bases fit TRBD1. There are 14 residues in the CDR3. The germline gives CDR1 SEHNR, CDR2 FQNEAQ (reference sequence). J lost 5 bases, V lost 5 bases, and 7 bases had no gene match.

This clonotype was seen many times. This chain connects TRBV28 to TRBJ2-3; 10 nucleotides match TRBD2. CDR3 length: 17 residues. In germline, CDR1 is MDHEN, CDR2 SYDVKM. V shed 6 bases, J shed 0 bases, and the junction held 9 bases outside the gene matches. In DNA form, the CDR3 reads TGTGCCAGCAGCCTACCGGGACTAGCGCAGAGCACAGATACGCAGTATTTT. It translates to CASSLPGLAQSTDTQYF.

This clonotype has at least ten counts. The rearrangement links TRBV7-9 to TRBJ1-4, with D possibly matching TRBD1 (5 bases). CDR3 length: 13 amino acids. V was trimmed by 8 bases and J by 6 bases, leaving 13 bases between them. Germline V gene sequence: CDR1 SEHNR, CDR2 FQNEAQ (reference sequence). This chain's CDR3 is CASRAVRDEKLFF. The CDR3 nucleotides are TGTGCCAGCCGAGCAGTCAGGGATGAAAAACTGTTTTTT.